These 24 T cell receptor beta chains share one sample of origin, sequenced in a study of T cell responses to AZD1222 COVID-19 vaccine (TCRdb year 2021). The time point label, read with the paper, signifies: about 28 days (+/-7) after the second vaccine dose. Taken with the paper, the label for treatment or condition translates to: meningococcal conjugate vaccine given as trial control. Libraries came from the immunoSEQ multiplex PCR assay. Not all clones reach the TCRdb copy of this immuneACCESS table, which keeps in-frame sequences only. Checked studies attribute under half of the gap to unresolved V genes and leave the rest unexplained. This sample lists roughly 200,000 clones; roughly 93% were detected once. The ten largest clones take up around 0.98% of the sample. The sequencing used peripheral blood, collected 28 days after the second dose of the MenACWY control vaccine. The receptor source for this set is an adult who received the MenACWY meningococcal vaccine as a control.

V and J are TRBV12-3 or TRBV12-4 and TRBJ1-1; D is unresolved. The CDR3 spans 13 residues. The V gene lost 4 bases and the J gene lost 6 bases, with 12 bases spanning the gap. The CDR3 reads CASSSEHRAEAFF. DNA for the CDR3: TGTGCCAGCAGTTCAGAACATCGCGCTGAAGCTTTCTTT.

The chain joins TRBV10-1 to TRBJ2-3; D perhaps matches TRBD2 (5 bases). Germline CDR1 and CDR2: WNHNN and SYGVQD (reference sequence). Trimming shortened V by 4 bases and J by 4 bases, and 12 bases separated the two germline ends. This CDR3 comprises 14 residues. CDR3: CASSGEGRADTQYF. DNA for the CDR3: TGCGCCAGCAGTGGAGAGGGTCGCGCAGATACGCAGTATTTT.

V gene TRBV30 combines with J gene TRBJ2-5, with TRBD1 matching 8 bases. J was trimmed by 5 bases and V by 3 bases; bases with no gene match: 8. This CDR3 is 14 amino acids long. Looked up from germline, CDR1 is GTSNPN and CDR2 is SVGIG (reference sequence). The CDR3 loop is CAWRADRVRETQYF. The CDR3 DNA follows: TGTGCCTGGAGGGCGGACAGGGTAAGGGAGACCCAGTACTTC.

This chain uses TRBV7-9 with TRBJ1-1, with TRBD1 as a possible D gene (5 bases). The CDR3 is 14 residues long. V dropped 4 bases and J dropped 6 bases, with 15 bases sitting between them. Germline lookup yields CDR1 SEHNR and CDR2 FQNEAQ (reference sequence). CDR3 region: CASSSLREAPEAFF. The CDR3 DNA reads as TGTGCCAGCAGCTCCCTCAGGGAGGCCCCTGAAGCTTTCTTT. Complete variable domain (other parts from reference TRBV7-9 and TRBJ1-1): DTGVSQNPRHKITKRGQNVTFRCDPISEHNRLYWYRQTLGQGPEFLTYFQNEAQLEKSRLLSDRFSAERPKGSFSTLEIQRTEQGDSAMYLCASSSLREAPEAFFGQGTRLTVV.

The genes are TRBV30 and TRBJ1-1; D is unclear. Germline V gives CDR1 GTSNPN, CDR2 SVGIG (reference sequence). The ends were cut back, 3 bases at V and 4 bases at J, with 12 bases in the middle. This CDR3 has 13 residues. The CDR3 spells CAWRGQLATEAFF. CDR3 sequence (DNA): TGTGCCTGGAGGGGCCAGTTAGCCACTGAAGCTTTCTTT. The full variable domain, in which reference TRBV30 and TRBJ1-1 provide the parts outside the CDR3, is SQTIHQWPATLVQPVGSPLSLECTVEGTSNPNLYWYRQAAGRGLQLLFYSVGIGQISSEVPQNLSASRPQDRQFILSSKKLLLSDSGFYLCAWRGQLATEAFFGQGTRLTVV.

V is TRBV7-9 and J is TRBJ1-1; D is uncertain. The CDR3 length is 12 residues. The V gene's germline CDR1 is SEHNR and CDR2 FQNEAQ (reference sequence). Trimming took off 8 bases at V and 1 base at J, with 8 bases between the two ends. The CDR3 DNA reads as TGTGCCAGCCGAGGCCCGAACACTGAAGCTTTCTTT. The encoded protein is CASRGPNTEAFF.

This sequence joins TRBV10-3 and TRBJ1-2; no clear D gene. Trimming took 8 bases from V and 2 from J, leaving 9 bases between them. CDR1 and CDR2 from the germline V gene are ENHRY and SYGVKD. The CDR3 is 12 residues long. The CDR3 reads CAIAPGNYGYTF. The CDR3 DNA sequence: TGTGCCATCGCCCCGGGGAACTATGGCTACACCTTC.

The V call is TRBV2, the J call TRBJ1-6; maybe TRBD1 (6 bases). With 7 bases removed from V and 6 bases from J, the gap between germline ends came to 10 bases. The germline V gene has CDR1 SNHLY and CDR2 FYNNEI. The CDR3 is made up of 13 amino acids. CDR3 DNA sequence: TGTGCCAGCAACGGGACACCTAATTCACCCCTCCACTTT. Translating it yields CASNGTPNSPLHF. Variable domain in full (rest from reference TRBV2 and TRBJ1-6): EPEVTQTPSHQVTQMGQEVILRCVPISNHLYFYWYRQILGQKVEFLVSFYNNEISEKSEIFDDQFSVERPDGSNFTLKIRSTKLEDSAMYFCASNGTPNSPLHFGNGTRLTVT.

The V and J genes are TRBV6-5 and TRBJ2-7; tentatively, D is TRBD2 (6 bases). The germline V and J ends were trimmed by 7 bases and 3 bases, with 13 bases remaining between them. Germline V gene lookup returns CDR1 MNHEY and CDR2 SVGAGI. This CDR3 has 13 amino acids. The CDR3 sequence: CASKEGGVYEQYF. The CDR3, as DNA: TGTGCCAGCAAAGAGGGAGGAGTCTACGAGCAGTACTTC.

V gene TRBV12-3 or TRBV12-4 combines with J gene TRBJ2-2; D remains ambiguous. Trimming removed 7 bases from V and 0 bases from J, with 3 bases in between. This CDR3 has 12 amino acids. The CDR3 spells CASTSNTGELFF. The CDR3 DNA is TGTGCCAGCACCTCGAACACCGGGGAGCTGTTTTTT.

Concerning this clone: Within the sample, other DNA sequences also encode this same CDR3. This sequence joins TRBV5-5 and TRBJ1-1, with D hard to call. Between the trimmed V and J ends, which lost 2 bases and 0 bases, there was a span of 8 bases. Germline loops: CDR1 SGHKS, CDR2 YYEKEE (reference sequence). The CDR3 contains 14 residues. The CDR3, as DNA: TGTGCCAGCAGCTTACAGAGATTGAACACTGAAGCTTTCTTT. As protein: CASSLQRLNTEAFF. Variable domain in full (rest from reference TRBV5-5 and TRBJ1-1): DAGVTQSPTHLIKTRGQQVTLRCSPISGHKSVSWYQQVLGQGPQFIFQYYEKEERGRGNFPDRFSARQFPNYSSELNVNALLLGDSALYLCASSLQRLNTEAFFGQGTRLTVV.

This chain links TRBV30 with TRBJ2-7; 7 bases match TRBD1. Germline CDR1 is GTSNPN and CDR2 is SVGIG (reference sequence). With V trimmed by 2 bases and J by 3 bases, 7 bases remained unmatched. The CDR3 is made up of 14 amino acids. This CDR3 reads CAWSIPGQVYEQYF. CDR3 coding DNA: TGTGCCTGGAGTATTCCCGGACAGGTCTACGAGCAGTACTTC.

This clone was seen only once. J is TRBJ1-2 and V is TRBV10-3; perhaps TRBD1 as D (5 bases). V lost 2 bases and J 8 bases, leaving 18 bases between the germline ends. Germline V gene data show CDR1 as ENHRY and CDR2 as SYGVKD. The CDR3 runs to 15 residues. In nucleotides, the CDR3 is TGTGCCATCAGTGAGGGGACGATGGGGATTAGGGGCTACACCTTC. Its translation: CAISEGTMGIRGYTF.

The J gene is TRBJ1-1, the V gene TRBV6-2 or TRBV6-3, with a possible D match to TRBD1 (6 bases). Trimming took 3 bases from V and 6 from J, leaving 17 bases between them. CDR3 length: 15 amino acids. Germline V gene sequence: CDR1 MNHEY, CDR2 SVGEGT. CDR3 sequence reads: CASSYSRTAAAEAFF. For the CDR3, the DNA is TGTGCCAGCAGTTATAGCAGGACAGCGGCCGCTGAAGCTTTCTTT.

This chain joins TRBV9 and TRBJ2-2, with a weak D call TRBD2 (5 bases). This CDR3 spans 13 amino acids. V was shortened by 3 bases and J by 7 bases, with 10 bases between the two germline ends. Germline lookup yields CDR1 SGDLS and CDR2 YYNGEE. CDR3 DNA sequence: TGTGCCAGCAGCGGCCCAGGAGGCGGGGAGCTGTTTTTT. This codes for CASSGPGGGELFF.

The chain recombines TRBV5-8 with TRBJ1-5; TRBD1 matches at 10 bases. V shed 4 bases and J 0 bases; nucleotides not matched to a gene: 7. The germline V gene encodes CDR1 SGHTS and CDR2 YDEGEE. The CDR3 is made up of 17 amino acids. CDR3 in amino acids: CASSTGQGIYSNQPQHF. The DNA of the CDR3 is TGTGCCAGCAGCACGGGACAGGGGATCTATAGCAATCAGCCCCAGCATTTT.

This chain uses TRBV18 with TRBJ1-1; TRBD1 is a possible D gene (5 bases). CDR1 and CDR2 (germline): KGHSH, LQKENI. V was cut by 0 bases and J by 1 base, with 12 bases left in between. The CDR3 is 16 residues long. CDR3 sequence (DNA): TGTGCCAGCTCACCACCCCGAGGGGTTGGGAACACTGAAGCTTTCTTT. Its translation is CASSPPRGVGNTEAFF.

This clone has a handful of counts. The genes are TRBV5-6 and TRBJ1-4; D unclear. The germline V gene encodes CDR1 SGHDT and CDR2 YYEEEE. Trimming removed 1 base from V and 8 bases from J, with 21 bases in between. The CDR3 totals 17 residues. CDR3 DNA: TGTGCCAGCAGCTTGTTGAGTGGGGAAACCGGAGGGGAAAAACTGTTTTTT. This sequence encodes CASSLLSGETGGEKLFF.

V is TRBV21-1 and J is TRBJ1-6. TRBV21-1 is annotated as a pseudogene. The CDR3 covers 15 residues. CDR3 sequence reads: CASSAIGPLNSPLHF. The CDR3 DNA follows: TGTGCCAGCAGCGCAATAGGACCCCTTAATTCACCCCTCCACTTT.

The chain recombines TRBV19 with TRBJ1-3; 8 bases agree with TRBD1. Trimming took 5 bases from V and 0 from J; bases not matched to a gene: 3. This CDR3 is 15 amino acids long. Germline V lookup: CDR1 LNHDA, CDR2 SQIVND (reference sequence). The chain's CDR3 is CASSATGGSGNTIYF. CDR3 nucleotides: TGTGCCAGTAGTGCAACAGGGGGCTCTGGAAACACCATATATTTT.

This chain uses TRBV4-3 with TRBJ2-2; 8 bases agree with TRBD1. The germline V gene has CDR1 LGHNA and CDR2 YSLEER. This CDR3 has 16 residues. The V gene end was trimmed by 2 bases and the J gene end by 2 bases; junction bases not matched to a gene: 4. CDR3: CASSQTGQVNTGELFF. CDR3 in DNA: TGCGCCAGCAGCCAAACGGGACAGGTCAACACCGGGGAGCTGTTTTTT.

J is TRBJ1-6 and V is TRBV7-9; D ambiguous. This CDR3 region has 15 residues. CDR1 and CDR2 (germline): SEHNR, FQNEAQ (reference sequence). V was shortened by 2 bases and J by 9 bases, with 14 bases between the two germline ends. The CDR3 region is CASSLTGADISPLHF. The CDR3 DNA is TGTGCCAGCAGCTTAACGGGAGCCGATATTTCACCCCTCCACTTT.

The rearrangement links TRBV7-2 to TRBJ2-7, with TRBD2 matching 10 bases. V shed 5 bases, J shed 1 base, and the junction held 2 bases outside the gene matches. This CDR3 contains 14 residues. Germline V gene data show CDR1 as SGHTA and CDR2 as FQGNSA. For the CDR3, the DNA is TGTGCCAGCAGCCGGACTAGCGGTTCCTACGAGCAGTACTTC. This gives the protein CASSRTSGSYEQYF.

The chain uses TRBV7-8 and TRBJ1-1, with 7 bases lining up with TRBD1. This CDR3 spans 16 amino acids. Losses at the gene ends were 3 bases for V and 4 bases for J; bases not matched to a gene: 11. The V gene's germline CDR1 is SGHVS and CDR2 FQNEAQ. CDR3 bases: TGTGCCAGCAGCTTTTCGGACAGGTTATTTCTCACTGAAGCTTTCTTT. Protein product: CASSFSDRLFLTEAFF.